This T cell receptor beta chain was identified during a study of identical twins. General study results and limits: Twins' surplus sharing was weaker for beta out-of-frame sequences. Within cord blood, abundant beta clonotypes carried fewer insertions, but memory repertoires showed no such trend.

Via MiXCR, TCRdb re-called the 5' RACE reads, giving one row per CDR3 protein. The sample records approximately 700,000 distinct CDR3 sequences, around 5.7% being singletons. This CDR3 is built from 14 residues. V lost 8 bases and J lost 5, with 15 bases in between. At least ten counts were recorded for this clonotype. Its antigen is not identified. The sequenced material came from naive T cells sorted from blood. The TCR was taken from a man in his late teens or twenties in good health. The V gene is TRBV12-3 or TRBV12-4, the J gene TRBJ2-2; D might be TRBD1 (7 bases). CDR3 in amino acids: CASGIPGGTGELFF. The CDR3 DNA sequence: TGTGCCAGCGGAATTCCAGGGGGGACCGGGGAGCTGTTTTTT.